Listed below are T cell receptor beta chains from one sample, sequenced in a study of blood T cells in healthy people across ages. TCRdb redid the calling of the 5' RACE reads with MiXCR, one entry per CDR3 protein. The top ten clones hold under 20% of a sample with 700,000 to 1,000,000 distinct CDR3 sequences, approximately 44% of them seen once. The specimen sequenced was blood. Every receptor here comes from a man in his fifties or sixties in good health. The CDR3 runs from the conserved cysteine through the conserved F or W. The order of the fields is clone size, V gene, D gene, J gene, CDR3 protein, CDR3 DNA. The D gene is left open where the match is weak. For some rows the clone size is stated as once, few or many, or as a class when expanded; others skip it.

clone size: .
V gene: TRBV2
D gene: TRBD2
J gene: TRBJ2-5
CDR3 protein: CASSEDGTSLKTQYF
CDR3 DNA: TGTGCCAGCAGTGAAGATGGGACTAGCTTGAAGACCCAGTACTTC

clone size: .
V gene: TRBV7-9
D gene: TRBD1
J gene: TRBJ1-1
CDR3 protein: CASSRRDRGQNEAFF
CDR3 DNA: TGTGCCAGCAGCCGCCGGGACAGGGGGCAGAATGAAGCTTTCTTT

clone size: few
V gene: TRBV5-6
D gene: .
J gene: TRBJ2-3
CDR3 protein: CASSGRAPGSTQYF
CDR3 DNA: TGTGCCAGCAGCGGCCGTGCTCCGGGGAGTACGCAGTATTTT

clone size: .
V gene: TRBV7-2
D gene: .
J gene: TRBJ1-1
CDR3 protein: CASSLGNGVNTEAFF
CDR3 DNA: TGTGCCAGCAGCTTAGGGAACGGAGTGAACACTGAAGCTTTCTTT

clone size: few
V gene: TRBV20-1
D gene: .
J gene: TRBJ2-3
CDR3 protein: CSARETQGRADTQYF
CDR3 DNA: TGCAGTGCTAGAGAGACACAGGGGAGGGCAGATACGCAGTATTTT

clone size: .
V gene: TRBV4-3
D gene: TRBD1
J gene: TRBJ2-1
CDR3 protein: CASSRKGQASTRDEQFF
CDR3 DNA: TGCGCCAGCAGCCGGAAAGGACAGGCAAGTACAAGGGATGAGCAGTTCTTC

clone size: .
V gene: TRBV29-1
D gene: .
J gene: TRBJ2-7
CDR3 protein: CSVSGAGHYEQYF
CDR3 DNA: TGCAGCGTTTCAGGCGCGGGGCACTACGAGCAGTACTTC

clone size: .
V gene: TRBV20-1
D gene: .
J gene: TRBJ1-5
CDR3 protein: CSARDLQETQPQHF
CDR3 DNA: TGCAGTGCTAGAGACTTGCAGGAGACTCAGCCCCAGCATTTT

clone size: few
V gene: TRBV4-1
D gene: .
J gene: TRBJ2-7
CDR3 protein: CASSPTGEGGYEQYF
CDR3 DNA: TGCGCCAGCAGCCCGACAGGGGAGGGGGGTTACGAGCAGTACTTC

clone size: .
V gene: TRBV11-2
D gene: .
J gene: TRBJ1-5
CDR3 protein: CASSQGSRQPQHF
CDR3 DNA: TGTGCCAGCAGCCAGGGGTCTCGACAGCCCCAGCATTTT

clone size: .
V gene: TRBV6-2/TRBV6-3
D gene: .
J gene: TRBJ2-7
CDR3 protein: CASRSANNEQYF
CDR3 DNA: TGTGCCAGCAGGTCTGCGAACAATGAGCAGTACTTC

clone size: .
V gene: TRBV20-1
D gene: TRBD2
J gene: TRBJ2-7
CDR3 protein: CSASKGTTGIRREQYF
CDR3 DNA: TGCAGTGCCAGCAAAGGGACTACAGGTATACGGCGCGAGCAGTACTTC

clone size: few
V gene: TRBV20-1
D gene: .
J gene: TRBJ1-6
CDR3 protein: CSARNSPRQLNSPLHF
CDR3 DNA: TGCAGTGCTAGAAACTCCCCCAGGCAACTGAATTCACCCCTCCACTTT

clone size: .
V gene: TRBV20-1
D gene: .
J gene: TRBJ2-3
CDR3 protein: CSADPEGGTDTQYF
CDR3 DNA: TGCAGTGCTGATCCTGAGGGGGGCACAGATACGCAGTATTTT

clone size: once
V gene: TRBV25-1
D gene: .
J gene: TRBJ2-1
CDR3 protein: CASRNNEQFF
CDR3 DNA: TGTGCCAGCAGAAACAATGAGCAGTTCTTC

clone size: .
V gene: TRBV20-1
D gene: TRBD2
J gene: TRBJ2-2
CDR3 protein: CSARELAGEVNTGELFF
CDR3 DNA: TGCAGTGCTAGGGAACTAGCGGGGGAGGTGAACACCGGGGAGCTGTTTTTT

clone size: few
V gene: TRBV10-3
D gene: TRBD1
J gene: TRBJ2-1
CDR3 protein: CAISGVDRGVQFF
CDR3 DNA: TGTGCCATCAGTGGGGTTGACAGGGGTGTGCAGTTCTTC

clone size: .
V gene: TRBV27
D gene: TRBD2
J gene: TRBJ2-1
CDR3 protein: CASSLSFSGGRNNEQFF
CDR3 DNA: TGTGCCAGCAGTTTATCCTTTAGCGGGGGAAGGAACAATGAGCAGTTCTTC

clone size: .
V gene: TRBV7-2
D gene: .
J gene: TRBJ2-3
CDR3 protein: CASIFTQATDTQYF
CDR3 DNA: TGTGCCAGCATCTTCACGCAGGCCACAGATACGCAGTATTTT

clone size: .
V gene: TRBV4-3
D gene: TRBD2
J gene: TRBJ2-7
CDR3 protein: CASSQDGTSVYYEQYF
CDR3 DNA: TGCGCCAGCAGCCAAGATGGAACTAGCGTTTACTACGAGCAGTACTTC

clone size: .
V gene: TRBV3-1
D gene: TRBD2
J gene: TRBJ2-3
CDR3 protein: CASSQTLATTDTQYF
CDR3 DNA: TGTGCCAGCAGCCAAACACTAGCGACCACAGATACGCAGTATTTT

clone size: .
V gene: TRBV20-1
D gene: TRBD1
J gene: TRBJ1-6
CDR3 protein: CSAKPGQGFSPLHF
CDR3 DNA: TGCAGTGCTAAACCAGGACAGGGCTTTTCACCCCTCCACTTT

clone size: .
V gene: TRBV7-2
D gene: .
J gene: TRBJ2-1
CDR3 protein: CASSSSGTYNNPYNEQFF
CDR3 DNA: TGTGCCAGCAGCTCTTCCGGGACGTACAATAATCCCTACAATGAGCAGTTCTTC

clone size: .
V gene: TRBV2
D gene: .
J gene: TRBJ1-1
CDR3 protein: CASSTLENTEAFF
CDR3 DNA: TGTGCCAGCAGCACACTTGAGAACACTGAAGCTTTCTTT

clone size: .
V gene: TRBV7-3
D gene: TRBD2
J gene: TRBJ2-1
CDR3 protein: CASSLNPGSGGITNEQFF
CDR3 DNA: TGTGCCAGCAGCTTAAATCCCGGGAGCGGGGGGATTACTAATGAGCAGTTCTTC

clone size: .
V gene: TRBV15
D gene: TRBD1
J gene: TRBJ2-7
CDR3 protein: CATIRVTGTGRDEQYF
CDR3 DNA: TGTGCCACCATCAGAGTAACCGGGACAGGGCGAGACGAGCAGTACTTC

clone size: few
V gene: TRBV28
D gene: .
J gene: TRBJ1-5
CDR3 protein: CASYGPRGPQHF
CDR3 DNA: TGTGCCAGCTATGGGCCTAGGGGGCCCCAGCATTTT

clone size: few
V gene: TRBV9
D gene: .
J gene: TRBJ2-1
CDR3 protein: CASSIRTADEQFF
CDR3 DNA: TGTGCCAGCAGCATTAGGACGGCGGATGAGCAGTTCTTC

clone size: .
V gene: TRBV29-1
D gene: TRBD1
J gene: TRBJ2-3
CDR3 protein: CSAATGSSTDTQYF
CDR3 DNA: TGCAGCGCCGCGACAGGGTCCAGCACAGATACGCAGTATTTT

clone size: .
V gene: TRBV5-1
D gene: .
J gene: TRBJ2-3
CDR3 protein: CASSNPGDIGTDTQYF
CDR3 DNA: TGCGCCAGCAGCAATCCAGGGGATATTGGCACAGATACGCAGTATTTT

clone size: .
V gene: TRBV9
D gene: .
J gene: TRBJ2-4
CDR3 protein: CASSGGAIEGIQYF
CDR3 DNA: TGTGCCAGCAGCGGGGGGGCCATTGAGGGCATTCAGTACTTC

clone size: .
V gene: TRBV28
D gene: TRBD2
J gene: TRBJ2-1
CDR3 protein: CASSSVAGGLMDEQFF
CDR3 DNA: TGTGCCAGCAGTTCCGTAGCGGGGGGGCTGATGGATGAGCAGTTCTTC

clone size: few
V gene: TRBV5-1
D gene: TRBD1
J gene: TRBJ2-7
CDR3 protein: CASSLDGQGAIRSYEQYF
CDR3 DNA: TGCGCCAGCAGCTTGGACGGACAGGGGGCTATCCGCTCCTACGAGCAGTACTTC

clone size: .
V gene: TRBV20-1
D gene: TRBD1
J gene: TRBJ2-7
CDR3 protein: CSARRQGIHEQYF
CDR3 DNA: TGCAGTGCTAGAAGACAGGGCATCCACGAGCAGTACTTC

clone size: .
V gene: TRBV6-1
D gene: TRBD1
J gene: TRBJ2-4
CDR3 protein: CASSTPGTGGRRRAKNIQYF
CDR3 DNA: TGTGCCAGCAGTACGCCGGGGACAGGGGGTCGTCGTCGGGCCAAAAACATTCAGTACTTC

clone size: .
V gene: TRBV5-1
D gene: TRBD1
J gene: TRBJ1-2
CDR3 protein: CASSLGGQGNYGYTF
CDR3 DNA: TGCGCCAGCAGCTTGGGCGGACAGGGAAACTATGGCTACACCTTC

clone size: .
V gene: TRBV7-3
D gene: .
J gene: TRBJ2-5
CDR3 protein: CASSLTLTGTQYF
CDR3 DNA: TGTGCCAGCAGCTTAACGCTCACAGGGACCCAGTACTTC

clone size: .
V gene: TRBV6-6
D gene: .
J gene: TRBJ2-3
CDR3 protein: CASSSTGSYTDTQYF
CDR3 DNA: TGTGCCAGCAGTTCGACGGGGTCGTACACAGATACGCAGTATTTT

clone size: few
V gene: TRBV12-3/TRBV12-4
D gene: TRBD1
J gene: TRBJ1-1
CDR3 protein: CASRRPGQGSTEAFF
CDR3 DNA: TGTGCCAGCAGACGCCCGGGACAGGGTTCCACTGAAGCTTTCTTT

clone size: few
V gene: TRBV5-5
D gene: .
J gene: TRBJ2-7
CDR3 protein: CASSVSSTYEQYF
CDR3 DNA: TGTGCCAGCAGCGTTTCTAGCACTTACGAGCAGTACTTC

clone size: .
V gene: TRBV7-2
D gene: .
J gene: TRBJ2-5
CDR3 protein: CASSSDRGVQGETQYF
CDR3 DNA: TGTGCCAGCAGCTCCGATCGGGGAGTCCAGGGAGAGACCCAGTACTTC

clone size: .
V gene: TRBV7-9
D gene: .
J gene: TRBJ2-1
CDR3 protein: CASSKRTGREVYNEQFF
CDR3 DNA: TGTGCCAGCAGCAAACGGACAGGGAGGGAGGTCTACAATGAGCAGTTCTTC